This TCR beta chain was observed in a study of blood T cell repertoires in COVID-19. On the study more broadly: Researchers got acute and convalescent COVID-19 samples from the United States, Italy and Spain. In each case, the material was cDNA or gDNA derived from T cells, B-cell-depleted T cells, or PBMCs.

Original methodology: For nucleated cells, counts were estimated from reference gene primer amplification. Clones were read by immunoSEQ multiplex PCR, and TCRdb kept only the in-frame ones, dropping some. That table is the source of V, J and clone size, and D and trimming were worked out from the DNA. The profile shows 200,000 to 250,000 clones, more than 80% of them singletons. V was pared by 4 bases and J by 6 bases, with 6 bases of the junction left unmatched. The CDR3 sequence is 13 residues long. CDR1 is MNHEY, CDR2 SVGEGT, per germline. This receptor was identified in a woman aged 25 to 39 with COVID-19, enrolled during active disease. V usage is TRBV6-2 or TRBV6-3 and J usage is TRBJ2-7; 7 bases fit TRBD1. Input material: peripheral blood. The CDR3 DNA sequence: TGTGCCAGCAGTTTCCGGACAGGCGGCGAGCAGTACTTC. Its translation: CASSFRTGGEQYF.